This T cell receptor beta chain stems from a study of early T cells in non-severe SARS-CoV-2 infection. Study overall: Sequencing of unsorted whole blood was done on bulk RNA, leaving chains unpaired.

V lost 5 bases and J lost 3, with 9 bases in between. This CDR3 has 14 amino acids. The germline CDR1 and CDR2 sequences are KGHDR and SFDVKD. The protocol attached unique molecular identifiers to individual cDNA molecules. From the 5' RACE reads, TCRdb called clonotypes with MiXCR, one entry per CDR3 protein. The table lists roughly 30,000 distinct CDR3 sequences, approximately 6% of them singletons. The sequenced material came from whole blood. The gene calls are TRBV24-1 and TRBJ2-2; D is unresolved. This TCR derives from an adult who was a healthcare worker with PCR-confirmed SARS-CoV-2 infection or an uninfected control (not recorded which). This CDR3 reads CATSGQAYTGELFF. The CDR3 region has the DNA TGTGCCACCAGTGGGCAGGCCTACACCGGGGAGCTGTTTTTT.